This TCR beta chain is from a study of siplizumab effects on memory and regulatory T cells (dated by TCRdb to about 2019). About the investigation overall: The study looked at the effect of siplizumab, an anti-CD2 antibody, on alloreactive T-cell subsets in allogeneic mixed lymphocyte reactions made from human PBMCs. Broad study findings and their caveats: Whether proliferating Tregs from siplizumab cultures actually had suppressive function was not functionally confirmed. Because sequences at frequencies below about 10^-5 were poorly captured, only a minor fraction of alloreactive clones could be mapped back to unstimulated subsets. Compared with memory T cells, unstimulated naive T cells appeared more diverse, and naive cells seemed to make a substantial contribution to the alloresponse. Among mappable alloreactive CD4+ clones, the Treg-derived fraction averaged approximately 69% with siplizumab versus 25% to 30% in control reactions. For roughly 75-95% of proliferating CD4+ or CD8+ clones, no naive or memory phenotype could be assigned. Siplizumab significantly lowered the cumulative frequency of alloreactive sequences that could be traced to unstimulated CD4+ memory T cells.

Sorted unstimulated T cells, along with proliferating T cells recovered from mixed lymphocyte reactions, underwent TCRbeta CDR3 sequencing. Fresh whole blood from fewer than 12 HLA-typed healthy donors was used to isolate PBMCs. Trimming takes 8 bases from V and 8 bases from J, and the germline ends sit 12 bases apart. From a lookup of the germline V gene, CDR1 and CDR2 are MNHEY and SVGAGI. Taken from cysteine to phenylalanine, the CDR3 has 11 residues. Just CDR3 DNA is preserved here, 33 bases in frame from base 1. In the case of this clone: Its recognized antigen is unknown. Base qualities are missing; no much larger clone stands one base away.

Libraries were made using the immunoSEQ multiplex PCR assay. Roughly 10^5 TCR templates per sample were assayed on the deep sequencing platform. Genomic DNA extracted from sorted T cells was the material used for TCRbeta CDR3 sequencing. The paper's data handling went like this. Clonal analysis of TCRbeta CDR3 data was done in the R programming language. Unstimulated samples were compared with post-reaction CFSE-low samples to define alloreactive CD4+ and CD8+ clones. Regulatory or non-regulatory origin of alloreactive CD4+ clones was assigned by matching sequences to the sorted unstimulated Treg and non-Treg repertoires. TCRdb obtained this table from immuneACCESS and retained in-frame rearrangements with V and J assigned. These tables miss some clones; where compared with another copy, unresolved V genes account for less than half of the shortfall, and the remainder is unexplained. V and J calls and clone size are those listed in that table; D and trimming were worked out from the DNA. Counted in this sample were tens of thousands of clones; 90% to 95% of them appeared once. In total, the top ten clones hold about two fifths of the sample.

Sequenced: CD8+ T cells sorted from blood. The source of this sequence is a human donor in good health. This chain is built from TRBV6-5 and TRBJ1-2; the D gene assignment is ambiguous. The CDR3 reads as follows: CASLSVAGYTF. Here is the DNA: TGTGCCAGCCTGAGTGTAGCGGGCTACACCTTC.